This entry lists 7 T cell receptor beta chains sequenced from one sample in a study of spatial heterogeneity in lung cancer. TCRdb itself ran the 5' RACE reads through MiXCR, one entry per CDR3 protein. Of several thousand distinct CDR3 sequences listed, around 22% are singletons. Time point in this sample: sample taken at primary tumor resection. Sequencing of whole RNA from tumor, nontumor lung or frozen PBMC involved no sorting. The sequences come from PBMCs, collected at surgery. These receptors came from a female donor with early-stage non-small cell lung cancer.

With respect to this clonotype: The library was prepared for alpha chains; this beta chain is a stray read, so its frequency means little. This chain joins TRBV6-2 or TRBV6-3 and TRBJ2-7; 8 bases line up with TRBD1. V lost 2 bases to trimming and J lost 5 bases; unmatched junction nucleotides: 2. CDR1 MNHEY and CDR2 SVGEGT come from the germline V gene. This CDR3 region has 13 residues. The CDR3 DNA reads TGTGCCAGCAGTTACGCAGGGGGCCACGAGCAGTACTTC. Translating it yields CASSYAGGHEQYF.

This clonotype occurred a few times. A library prepared for alpha chains yielded this beta chain as an off-target read; its size is of little meaning. This chain uses TRBV18 with TRBJ2-1; unclear D gene. Trimming shortened V by 2 bases and J by 9 bases, and 11 bases separated the two germline ends. Germline V lookup: CDR1 KGHSH, CDR2 LQKENI. This CDR3 is 13 amino acids long. CDR3 protein: CASSPIDEFEQFF. CDR3 nucleotides: TGTGCCAGCTCACCAATTGATGAGTTTGAGCAGTTCTTC. Based on the CDR3 plus reference TRBV18 and TRBJ2-1, the full variable domain is NAGVMQNPRHLVRRRGQEARLRCSPMKGHSHVYWYRQLPEEGLKFMVYLQKENIIDESGMPKERFSAEFPKEGPSILRIQQVVRGDSAAYFCASSPIDEFEQFFGPGTRLTVL.

This clonotype was found a few times. Since it is a stray read in a library aimed at alpha chains, this beta chain has a size that is not meaningful. J is TRBJ2-7 and V is TRBV30; 7 bases align to TRBD2. Per germline, CDR1 GTSNPN and CDR2 SVGIG (reference sequence). The CDR3 spans 13 residues. V lost 3 bases to trimming and J lost 6 bases; unmatched junction nucleotides: 8. This chain's CDR3 is CAWRKGRDLEQYF. The CDR3 DNA reads TGTGCCTGGAGGAAGGGGAGGGATCTCGAGCAGTACTTC. Full variable domain (remainder filled in from reference TRBV30 and TRBJ2-7): SQTIHQWPATLVQPVGSPLSLECTVEGTSNPNLYWYRQAAGRGLQLLFYSVGIGQISSEVPQNLSASRPQDRQFILSSKKLLLSDSGFYLCAWRKGRDLEQYFGPGTRLTVT.

With respect to this clonotype: This beta chain came through as a stray read in a library set up for alpha chains, and its size says little. This chain joins TRBV7-9 and TRBJ2-6; TRBD2 agrees at 11 bases. J lost 0 bases, V lost 4 bases, and 8 bases had no gene match. CDR1 and CDR2 from the germline V gene are SEHNR and FQNEAQ (reference sequence). The CDR3 consists of 19 residues. The CDR3 region has the DNA TGTGCCAGCAGCTCGCCGACTAGCGGGAAGGGCTCTGGGGCCAACGTCCTGACTTTC. It is translated as CASSSPTSGKGSGANVLTF.

Comments on this clonotype: The size of this beta chain means little, since it is a stray read in a library made for alpha chains. The J gene is TRBJ2-5, the V gene TRBV7-2, with 9 bases aligning to TRBD1. The V gene end was trimmed by 5 bases and the J gene end by 3 bases; junction bases not matched to a gene: 13. CDR3 length equals 17 residues. From germline, CDR1 is SGHTA and CDR2 FQGNSA. The CDR3 is CASSLQAGTGTEETQYF. In DNA, the CDR3 is TGTGCCAGCAGCCTTCAAGCCGGGACAGGGACAGAAGAGACCCAGTACTTC.

About this clonotype itself: A library made for alpha chains picked up this beta chain off target, so its size means little. This rearrangement joins TRBV7-2 to TRBJ2-3; maybe TRBD1 (8 bases). The CDR3 is 16 amino acids. The germline CDR1 and CDR2 sequences are SGHTA and FQGNSA. Trimming pared 5 bases from V and 2 bases from J, leaving 17 bases between. CDR3 sequence (DNA): TGTGCCAGCAGCCCAAGGACAGGGAGGGACACAGATACGCAGTATTTT. Translation gives CASSPRTGRDTDTQYF.

Note on this clonotype: This beta chain is off target for a library built for alpha chains, so its abundance means little. V is TRBV4-3 and J is TRBJ2-1, with D perhaps TRBD1 or TRBD2 (5 bases each). This CDR3 contains 15 residues. Germline CDR1 and CDR2: LGHNA and YSLEER. Between the trimmed V and J ends, which lost 3 bases and 7 bases, there was a span of 16 bases. The CDR3 nucleotides are TGCGCCAGCAGCCACCGGGTCTCTTGGGGGAATGAGCAGTTCTTC. Its translation is CASSHRVSWGNEQFF.